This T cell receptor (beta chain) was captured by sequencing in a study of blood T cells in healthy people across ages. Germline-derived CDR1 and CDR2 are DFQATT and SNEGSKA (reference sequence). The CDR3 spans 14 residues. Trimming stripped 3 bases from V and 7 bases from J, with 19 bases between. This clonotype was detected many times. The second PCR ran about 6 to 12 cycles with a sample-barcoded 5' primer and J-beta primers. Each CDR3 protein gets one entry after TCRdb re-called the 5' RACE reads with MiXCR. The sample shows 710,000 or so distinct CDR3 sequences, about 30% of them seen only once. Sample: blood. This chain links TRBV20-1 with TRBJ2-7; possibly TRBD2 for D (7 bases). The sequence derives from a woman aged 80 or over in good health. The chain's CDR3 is CSASPARGAKEQYF. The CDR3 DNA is TGCAGTGCTAGTCCCGCCCGGGGGGCGAAGGAGCAGTACTTC.